Listed below are T cell receptor beta chains from one sample, sequenced in a study of Graves' ophthalmopathy and Graves' hyperthyroidism. Via MiXCR, TCRdb re-called the multiplex PCR reads, giving one row per CDR3 protein. The table includes 660,000 or so distinct CDR3 sequences, about 41% detected once. The source material was peripheral blood. The source of these receptors is an adult man with Graves' ophthalmopathy. CDR3s include the opening cysteine and the closing phenylalanine or tryptophan. D genes are given only for firm matches. Size values are once, few and many counts, or a class for expanded clones, and some rows have none.

V: TRBV12-3/TRBV12-4; size: many; D: .; J: TRBJ1-4; DNA: TGTGCCAGCAGCTACGGACAGAATGAAAAACTGTTTTTT; CDR3: CASSYGQNEKLFF
V: TRBV20-1; size: .; D: TRBD1; J: TRBJ2-2; DNA: TGCAGTGCTCCGGCTAACGGACAGGGGGCGTCCGGGGAGCTGTTTTTT; CDR3: CSAPANGQGASGELFF
V: TRBV10-3; size: .; D: TRBD1; J: TRBJ1-5; DNA: TGTGCCACCAGTAACACACAGGGGGTATATCAGCCCCAGCATTTC; CDR3: CATSNTQGVYQPQHF
V: TRBV7-2; size: few; D: .; J: TRBJ1-2; DNA: TGTGCCAGCACCCCACAGGGTTTTAGAGGTGGCTACACCTTC; CDR3: CASTPQGFRGGYTF
V: TRBV30; size: once; D: .; J: TRBJ2-6; DNA: TGTGCCTGGAGTGACCAGGGCGACTCTGGGGCCAACGTCCTGGCTTTC; CDR3: CAWSDQGDSGANVLAF
V: TRBV2; size: .; D: .; J: TRBJ1-6; DNA: TGTGCCAGCAGCCCCCCAGGGCTCCCAAATTCACCCCTCCACTTT; CDR3: CASSPPGLPNSPLHF
V: TRBV2; size: .; D: .; J: TRBJ1-5; DNA: TGTGCCAGCAGTTCGAGGCAGACCGCTCAGCCCCAGCATTTT; CDR3: CASSSRQTAQPQHF
V: TRBV5-4; size: many; D: .; J: TRBJ1-2; DNA: TGTGCCAGCAGCGGAGACCGACGGGGCTACACCTTC; CDR3: CASSGDRRGYTF
V: TRBV6-5; size: few; D: .; J: TRBJ1-5; DNA: TGTGCCAGCAGCCTGCAGGGTTCGGGTCAGCCCCAGCATTTT; CDR3: CASSLQGSGQPQHF
V: TRBV20-1; size: few; D: TRBD2; J: TRBJ2-5; DNA: TGCAGTGTTAGCGGGGGGGCCCCGGAGACCCAGTACTTC; CDR3: CSVSGGAPETQYF